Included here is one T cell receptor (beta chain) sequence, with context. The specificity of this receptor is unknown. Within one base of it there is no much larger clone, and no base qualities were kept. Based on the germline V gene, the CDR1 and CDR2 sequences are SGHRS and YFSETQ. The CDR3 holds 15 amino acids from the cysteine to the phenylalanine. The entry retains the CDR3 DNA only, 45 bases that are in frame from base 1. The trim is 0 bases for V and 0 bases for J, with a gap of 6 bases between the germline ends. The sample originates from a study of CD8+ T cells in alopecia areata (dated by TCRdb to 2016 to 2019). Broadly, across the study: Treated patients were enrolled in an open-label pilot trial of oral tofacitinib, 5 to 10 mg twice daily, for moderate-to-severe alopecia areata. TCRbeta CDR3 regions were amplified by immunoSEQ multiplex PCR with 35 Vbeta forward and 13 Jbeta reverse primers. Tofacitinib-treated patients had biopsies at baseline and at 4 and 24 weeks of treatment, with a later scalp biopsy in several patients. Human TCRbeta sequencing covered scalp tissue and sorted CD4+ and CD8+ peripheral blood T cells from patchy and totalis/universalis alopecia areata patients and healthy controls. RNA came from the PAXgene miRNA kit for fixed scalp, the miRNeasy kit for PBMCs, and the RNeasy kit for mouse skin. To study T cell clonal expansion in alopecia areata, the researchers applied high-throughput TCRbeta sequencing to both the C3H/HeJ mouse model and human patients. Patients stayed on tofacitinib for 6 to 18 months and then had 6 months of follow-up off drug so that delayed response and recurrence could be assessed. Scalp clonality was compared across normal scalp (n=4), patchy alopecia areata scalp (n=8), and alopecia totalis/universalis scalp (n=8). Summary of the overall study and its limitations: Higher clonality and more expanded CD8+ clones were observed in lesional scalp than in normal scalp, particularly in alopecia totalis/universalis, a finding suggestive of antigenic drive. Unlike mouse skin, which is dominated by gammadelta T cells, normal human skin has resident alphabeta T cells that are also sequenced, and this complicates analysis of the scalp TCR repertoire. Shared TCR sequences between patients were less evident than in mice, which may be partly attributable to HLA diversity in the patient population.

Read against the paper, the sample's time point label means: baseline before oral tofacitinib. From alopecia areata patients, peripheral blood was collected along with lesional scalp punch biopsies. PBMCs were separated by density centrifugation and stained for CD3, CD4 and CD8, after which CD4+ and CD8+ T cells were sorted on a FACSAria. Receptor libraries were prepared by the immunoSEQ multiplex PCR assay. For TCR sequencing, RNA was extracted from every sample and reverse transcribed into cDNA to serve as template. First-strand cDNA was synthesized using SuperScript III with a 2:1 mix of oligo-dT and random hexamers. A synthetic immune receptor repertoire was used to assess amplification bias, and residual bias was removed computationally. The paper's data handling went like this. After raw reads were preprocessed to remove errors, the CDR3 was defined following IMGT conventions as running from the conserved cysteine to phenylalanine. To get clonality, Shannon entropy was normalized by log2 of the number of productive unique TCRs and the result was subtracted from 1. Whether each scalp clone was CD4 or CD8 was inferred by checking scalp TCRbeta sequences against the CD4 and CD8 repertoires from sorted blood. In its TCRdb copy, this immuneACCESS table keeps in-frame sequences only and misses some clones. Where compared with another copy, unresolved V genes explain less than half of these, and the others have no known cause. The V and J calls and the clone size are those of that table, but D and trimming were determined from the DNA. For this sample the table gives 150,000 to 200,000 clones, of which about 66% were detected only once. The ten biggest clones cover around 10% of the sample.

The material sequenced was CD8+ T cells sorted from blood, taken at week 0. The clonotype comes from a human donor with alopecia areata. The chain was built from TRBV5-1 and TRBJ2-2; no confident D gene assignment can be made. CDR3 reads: CASSLGRTNTGELFF. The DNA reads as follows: TGCGCCAGCAGCTTGGGACGGACGAACACCGGGGAGCTGTTTTTT.